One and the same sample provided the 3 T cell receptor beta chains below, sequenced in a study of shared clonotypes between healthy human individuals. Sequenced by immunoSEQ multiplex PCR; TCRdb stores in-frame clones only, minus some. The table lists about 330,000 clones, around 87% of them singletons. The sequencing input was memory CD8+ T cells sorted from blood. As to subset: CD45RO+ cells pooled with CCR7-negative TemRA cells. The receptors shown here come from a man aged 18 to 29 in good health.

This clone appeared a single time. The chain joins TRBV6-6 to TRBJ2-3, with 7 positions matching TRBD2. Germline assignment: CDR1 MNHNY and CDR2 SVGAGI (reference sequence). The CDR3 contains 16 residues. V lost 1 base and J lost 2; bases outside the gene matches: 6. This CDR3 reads CASSYLAGPNTDTQYF. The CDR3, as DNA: TGTGCCAGCAGTTACTTAGCGGGTCCTAACACAGATACGCAGTATTTT.

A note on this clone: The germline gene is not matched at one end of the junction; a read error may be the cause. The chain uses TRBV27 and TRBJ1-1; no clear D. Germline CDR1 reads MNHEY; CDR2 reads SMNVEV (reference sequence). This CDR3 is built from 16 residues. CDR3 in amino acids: CASNLRWKGGSTEAFF. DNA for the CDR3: TGTGCCAGCAATTTACGGTGGAAGGGAGGGAGTACTGAAGCTTTCTTT.

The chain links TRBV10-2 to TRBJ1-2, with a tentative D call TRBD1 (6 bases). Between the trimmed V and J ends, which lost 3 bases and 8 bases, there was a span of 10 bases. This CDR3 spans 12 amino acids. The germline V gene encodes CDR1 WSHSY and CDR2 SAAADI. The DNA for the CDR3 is TGCGCCAGCAGTGATCAGGGGCCAGGCTACACCTTC. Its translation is CASSDQGPGYTF.